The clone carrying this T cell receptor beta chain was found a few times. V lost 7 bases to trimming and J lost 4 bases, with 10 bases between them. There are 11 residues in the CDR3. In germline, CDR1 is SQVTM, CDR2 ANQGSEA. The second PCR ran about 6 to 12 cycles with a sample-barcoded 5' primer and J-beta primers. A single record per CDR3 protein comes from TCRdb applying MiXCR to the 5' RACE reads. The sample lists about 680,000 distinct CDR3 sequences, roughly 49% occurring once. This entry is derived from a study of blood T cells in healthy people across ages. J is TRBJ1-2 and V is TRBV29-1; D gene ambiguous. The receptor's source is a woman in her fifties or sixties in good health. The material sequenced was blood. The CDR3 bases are TGCAGCGCTACTTCCATCTATGGCTACACCTTC. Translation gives CSATSIYGYTF.